The T cell receptor (beta chain) described here comes from a study of shared clonotypes between healthy human individuals (dated by TCRdb to about 2020). Turning to the overall study: The cohort included a few men and two women between 18 and 49 years of age. Per donor, leukapheresis produced somewhere between about 0.94 and 9 billion PBMCs. For each donor, CD4 naive and CD4 memory were each run on three plates, CD8 naive on two plates, and CD8 memory on one plate. To increase sequencing depth and limit assay-specific biases, TCR repertoire library preparation and sequencing were carried out by different laboratories using diverse techniques. The study deeply sequenced blood TCR repertoires of about 5 healthy adults to estimate repertoire size and the extent of clonotype sharing between individuals. General study outcomes and caveats: Naive subsets generally had larger estimated clonotype richness than memory subsets did. Pairwise subsampling led to the expectation that sequencing depth would affect the degree of clonotype sharing among donors. Higher generation probabilities were observed for clonotypes shared by all four sorted-subset donors than for non-shared clonotypes. Sampling was restricted to blood, and TCR repertoires in tissue are likely to differ from TCR repertoires in blood. When four donors were compared, the shared fraction of clonotypes was 5% to 6.5% for naive CD4, about 4% for naive CD8, about 2.4% for memory CD4, and 0.4% for memory CD8. Because the study included only a small number of donors, the genetic and exposure-history diversity represented was limited. Even with the large sequencing depth, rarefaction of the sorted-subset datasets indicated that sequencing was incomplete.

About this clone itself: The clone's antigen remains unknown. Base qualities are not at hand, and no much larger clone is one base apart.

The donors were healthy, HIV-negative adults with no recently reported acute infections or vaccinations. All donors were Caucasian adults living in Nashville, Tennessee, USA. CD4+ T cells were enriched by magnetic negative selection, after which naive cells were positively selected on CD45RA and the negative fraction was taken as the memory subset. After blood collection by leukapheresis, PBMCs were isolated using Ficoll-Histopaque density gradient centrifugation and then cryopreserved in the vapor phase of liquid nitrogen. Analytical flow cytometry was used to check the purity and quantity of each magnetically sorted T cell population. From each sorted fraction, genomic DNA was isolated and quantified by UV absorbance on a Nanodrop 2000c. CDR1 and CDR2 are read off the germline V gene as SGHRS and YFSETQ. Relative to germline, V is 4 bases shorter and J is 1 base shorter, with 15 bases between their ends. The CDR3 numbers 15 residues from cysteine through phenylalanine. The kept DNA is CDR3 alone, 45 bases in frame from the first base.

TCR CDR3 regions were amplified from genomic DNA by multiplex PCR using the deep immunoSEQ assay. For each cell subset, the extracted genomic DNA was distributed evenly across all wells of several immunoSEQ 96-well plates, and each plate served as one replicate. Each replicate PCR for sorted subsets received around 200 ng genomic DNA, equal to about 30,000 T cell genomes. The purified libraries were quantified using a Qubit 3.0 fluorometer, sized with a Bioanalyzer 2100, and then quantified again using the KAPA Library Quantification kit. Every immunoSEQ 96-well plate was sequenced on a dedicated single-read 150-cycle Illumina NextSeq 550 flow cell. The authors' analysis ran thus. Because the immunoSEQ output included only junctional sequences and no quality scores, the filtering could not be the same as the filtering used for full-length reads. To assign V/J genes and CDR3, sequences were annotated against IMGT germline references using PyIR, a Python wrapper for IgBLAST v1.9. Any read was removed if the V/J assignment was weak (E-value above 1e-6), the CDR3 was missing, or the read contained stop codons, out-of-frame junctions, or ambiguous translated residues. V3J clonotypes were defined as sequences sharing an identical inferred V gene, J gene, and CDR3 amino acid sequence. Percentage overlap between repertoires was calculated by dividing the number of shared unique clonotypes by the size of the smaller repertoire. Repertoire richness was assessed with RTK rarefaction, the Chao1 estimator, and Recon v2.1 estimates of unobserved clonotypes. Generation probabilities for all TCRbeta clonotypes obtained by the gDNA method from several donors were computed using OLGA. The clones in this table, taken by TCRdb from immuneACCESS, are in-frame only. Not every clone is retained; where verified, under half of the shortfall comes from an unresolved V gene, and the cause of the rest is unknown. That table gives V, J and clone size, and the DNA gave D and trimming. This sample holds fewer than 400,000 clones; around 67% were observed only once. About 9.4% of the sample lies in the top ten.

The sequence joins TRBV5-1 to TRBJ2-7; D gene: possibly TRBD1, on 6 matching bases. The sequence was collected from a man aged 25-45 years in good health. Sequencing was performed on memory CD4+ T cells sorted from blood. Explained via the paper, the cell subset or site label denotes: CD45RA-negative fraction. The CDR3 is CASSTGQTKSYEQYF. The DNA is TGCGCCAGCAGCACCGGACAGACTAAATCCTACGAGCAGTACTTC.